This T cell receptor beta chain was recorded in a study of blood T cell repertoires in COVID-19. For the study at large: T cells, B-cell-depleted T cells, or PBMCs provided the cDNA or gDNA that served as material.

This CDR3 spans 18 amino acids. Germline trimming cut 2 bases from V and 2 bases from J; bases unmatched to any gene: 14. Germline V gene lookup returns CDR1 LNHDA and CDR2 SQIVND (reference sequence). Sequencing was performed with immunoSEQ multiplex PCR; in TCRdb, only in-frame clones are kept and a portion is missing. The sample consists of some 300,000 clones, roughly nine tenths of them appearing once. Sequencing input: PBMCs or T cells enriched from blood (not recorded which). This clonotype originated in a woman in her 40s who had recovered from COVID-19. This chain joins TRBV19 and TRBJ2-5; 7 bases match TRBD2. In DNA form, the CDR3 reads TGTGCCAGTAGTATACCCCCTTCACGGCGGGGGATACAAGAGACCCAGTACTTC. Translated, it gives CASSIPPSRRGIQETQYF. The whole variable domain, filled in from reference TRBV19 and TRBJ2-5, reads DGGITQSPKYLFRKEGQNVTLSCEQNLNHDAMYWYRQDPGQGLRLIYYSQIVNDFQKGDIAEGYSVSREKKESFPLTVTSAQKNPTAFYLCASSIPPSRRGIQETQYFGPGTRLLVL.